What follows are 16 T cell receptor beta chains derived from one specimen sequenced in a study of T cell repertoires in cytomegalovirus infection. TCRdb itself ran the reads through MiXCR, one entry per CDR3 protein. The sample carries about 110,000 distinct CDR3 sequences, roughly 30% recorded once. For these TCRs, the target antigens are not known. This specimen consisted of CD8+ T cells from cultured PBMCs, obtained from culture after CMV antigen stimulation. Source of these receptors: a human donor in good health (CMV status not recorded). Some clones in this sample may be carry-over from other donors' samples.

The chain has TRBV6-5 and TRBJ1-1; D is unresolved. CDR3 length: 13 amino acids. Trimming stripped 5 bases from V and 1 base from J, with 8 bases between. Germline assignment: CDR1 MNHEY and CDR2 SVGAGI. CDR3: CASSDTENTEAFF. The CDR3 region has the DNA TGTGCCAGCAGTGATACCGAGAACACTGAAGCTTTCTTT.

This clonotype was observed a few times. The chain combines TRBV10-3 with TRBJ2-5; 11 bases line up with TRBD1. Germline V CDR1 and CDR2: ENHRY, SYGVKD. V shed 0 bases and J 1 base; nucleotides not matched to a gene: 4. This CDR3 has 17 residues. CDR3 protein: CAISESKDRGLQETQYF. CDR3 DNA: TGTGCCATCAGTGAGTCGAAGGACAGGGGGCTCCAAGAGACCCAGTACTTC.

The rearrangement joins TRBV5-4 to TRBJ1-1; D unresolved. In germline, CDR1 is SGHNT, CDR2 YYREEE (reference sequence). CDR3 length equals 15 residues. Trimming took 4 bases from V and 0 from J, leaving 13 bases between them. The chain's CDR3 is CASSPSGALNTEAFF. As DNA, the CDR3 is TGTGCCAGCAGCCCCTCCGGCGCGTTGAACACTGAAGCTTTCTTT.

This chain uses TRBV11-2 with TRBJ2-7; possibly TRBD1 for D (6 bases). CDR3 length: 14 amino acids. Germline V gene lookup returns CDR1 SGHAT and CDR2 FQNNGV. Between the trimmed V and J ends, which lost 6 bases and 1 base, there was a span of 13 bases. The CDR3 protein is CASSVGQTSYEQYF. CDR3 bases: TGTGCCAGCAGTGTAGGACAGACATCCTACGAGCAGTACTTC.

This chain links TRBV27 with TRBJ2-1, with 15 bases aligning to TRBD2. The CDR3 sequence is 19 residues long. Trimming at V came to 1 base and at J to 0 bases, leaving 4 bases not matched to a gene. Germline CDR1 and CDR2: MNHEY and SMNVEV (reference sequence). CDR3 amino acids: CASSLLGLAGGSSYNEQFF. For the CDR3, the DNA is TGTGCCAGCAGTTTATTGGGACTAGCGGGGGGAAGCTCCTACAATGAGCAGTTCTTC.

The chain has TRBV12-3 or TRBV12-4 and TRBJ2-7; D perhaps matches TRBD2 (5 bases). The V end lost 3 bases, the J end lost 11 bases, and 11 bases lay between the germline ends. The CDR3 consists of 11 residues. DNA of the CDR3: TGTGCCAGCAGTTTCGGGGAGTTGGAGTACTTC. As protein: CASSFGELEYF.

The chain uses TRBV19 and TRBJ2-1; a weak D match, TRBD2 (6 bases). The germline V gene has CDR1 LNHDA and CDR2 SQIVND (reference sequence). CDR3 size: 14 residues. The ends were cut back, 6 bases at V and 8 bases at J, with 17 bases in the middle. CDR3 residues: CASSLGGIVDEQFF. CDR3 DNA: TGTGCCAGTAGCCTGGGAGGAATTGTGGATGAGCAGTTCTTC.

This clonotype was found a few times. This chain connects TRBV7-4 to TRBJ2-5, with 8 bases identical to TRBD2. The ends lost 4 bases at V and 4 bases at J; junction bases unmatched: 8. The germline V gene has CDR1 SGHVT and CDR2 SQSDAQ. The CDR3 runs 15 residues. For the CDR3, the DNA is TGTGCCAGCAGCTCGGAGGGGAGCGGGGGAGAGACCCAGTACTTC. The encoded protein is CASSSEGSGGETQYF.

The chain carries TRBV12-3 or TRBV12-4 and TRBJ2-1; D ambiguous. This CDR3 has 13 amino acids. V was clipped by 7 bases and J by 5 bases, with 12 bases between them. CDR3 in amino acids: CASNDKVDNEQFF. The CDR3 nucleotides read TGTGCCAGCAACGATAAGGTTGACAATGAGCAGTTCTTC.

This clonotype was observed many times. The chain is built from TRBV28 and TRBJ1-1; D might be TRBD1 (6 bases). Germline values: CDR1 MDHEN, CDR2 SYDVKM. With 6 bases removed from V and 5 bases from J, the gap between germline ends came to 13 bases. CDR3 length: 13 residues. In nucleotides, the CDR3 is TGTGCCAGCAGCCCCAGGGGTTATACTGAAGCTTTCTTT. Encoded protein: CASSPRGYTEAFF.

The chain employs TRBV9 and TRBJ2-1, with D perhaps matching TRBD2 (6 bases). Trimming stripped 0 bases from V and 10 bases from J, with 20 bases between. Germline CDR1 SGDLS, CDR2 YYNGEE. The CDR3 contains 16 residues. The CDR3 sequence is CASSVEEGFIAKEQFF. In nucleotides, the CDR3 is TGTGCCAGCAGCGTAGAGGAGGGATTCATCGCTAAGGAGCAGTTCTTC.

V and J are TRBV20-1 and TRBJ2-3; no reliable D call. The CDR3 is made up of 10 amino acids. Trimming shortened V by 3 bases and J by 6 bases, and 4 bases separated the two germline ends. Per germline, CDR1 DFQATT and CDR2 SNEGSKA (reference sequence). The chain's CDR3 is CSASRDTQYF. DNA of the CDR3: TGCAGTGCTAGCCGGGATACGCAGTATTTT.

V gene TRBV20-1 combines with J gene TRBJ2-7; the match to TRBD1 covers 8 bases. Germline V gene lookup returns CDR1 DFQATT and CDR2 SNEGSKA (reference sequence). V dropped 3 bases and J dropped 6; count of bases not matched to a gene: 10. The CDR3 extends over 14 amino acids. The CDR3 bases are TGCAGTGCTAGGCGGACAGGGTCGGGACTCGAGCAGTACTTC. This codes for CSARRTGSGLEQYF.

The rearrangement joins TRBV4-1 to TRBJ2-7, with TRBD1 matching 7 bases. This CDR3 has 14 amino acids. Germline V CDR1 and CDR2: MGHRA, YSYEKL. The ends lost 2 bases at V and 2 bases at J; junction bases unmatched: 3. CDR3 sequence: CASSQLTGTYEQYF. As DNA, the CDR3 is TGCGCCAGCAGCCAATTGACAGGGACCTACGAGCAGTACTTC.

This clonotype was picked up a small number of times. The V call is TRBV6-2 or TRBV6-3, the J call TRBJ2-5; 13 nucleotides agree with TRBD2. The V gene's germline CDR1 is MNHEY and CDR2 SVGEGT. The CDR3 runs 17 residues. After removal of 2 bases from V and 1 base from J, the junction contained 4 bases not matched to a gene. CDR3 in amino acids: CASSYRLAGGTQETQYF. CDR3 bases: TGTGCCAGCAGTTACCGACTAGCGGGGGGCACCCAAGAGACCCAGTACTTC.

V is TRBV7-2 and J is TRBJ2-7; 11 positions match TRBD2. Trimming took 2 bases from V and 1 from J; bases not matched to a gene: 1. The CDR3 extends over 15 amino acids. Germline CDR1 is SGHTA and CDR2 is FQGNSA. The CDR3 reads CASSLTSGGSYEQYF. The CDR3 bases are TGTGCCAGCAGCTTAACTAGCGGGGGTTCCTACGAGCAGTACTTC. The full variable domain, rest sourced from reference TRBV7-2 and TRBJ2-7, is GAGVSQSPSNKVTEKGKDVELRCDPISGHTALYWYRQSLGQGLEFLIYFQGNSAPDKSGLPSDRFSAERTGGSVSTLTIQRTQQEDSAVYLCASSLTSGGSYEQYFGPGTRLTVT.